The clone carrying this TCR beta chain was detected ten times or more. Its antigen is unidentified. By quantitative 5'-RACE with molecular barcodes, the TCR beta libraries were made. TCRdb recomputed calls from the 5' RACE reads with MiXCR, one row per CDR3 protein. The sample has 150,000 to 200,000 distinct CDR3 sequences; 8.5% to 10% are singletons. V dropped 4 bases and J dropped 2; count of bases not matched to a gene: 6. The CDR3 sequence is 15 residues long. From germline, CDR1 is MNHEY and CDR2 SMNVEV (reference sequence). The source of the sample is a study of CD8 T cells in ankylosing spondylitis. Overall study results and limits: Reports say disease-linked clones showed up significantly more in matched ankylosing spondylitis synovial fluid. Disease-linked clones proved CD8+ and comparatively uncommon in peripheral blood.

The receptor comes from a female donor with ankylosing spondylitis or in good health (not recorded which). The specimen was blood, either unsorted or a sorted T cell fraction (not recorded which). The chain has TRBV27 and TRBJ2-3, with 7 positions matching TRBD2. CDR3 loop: CASSSPGGTTDTQYF. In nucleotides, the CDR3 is TGTGCCAGCAGTTCCCCCGGGGGGACCACAGATACGCAGTATTTT.